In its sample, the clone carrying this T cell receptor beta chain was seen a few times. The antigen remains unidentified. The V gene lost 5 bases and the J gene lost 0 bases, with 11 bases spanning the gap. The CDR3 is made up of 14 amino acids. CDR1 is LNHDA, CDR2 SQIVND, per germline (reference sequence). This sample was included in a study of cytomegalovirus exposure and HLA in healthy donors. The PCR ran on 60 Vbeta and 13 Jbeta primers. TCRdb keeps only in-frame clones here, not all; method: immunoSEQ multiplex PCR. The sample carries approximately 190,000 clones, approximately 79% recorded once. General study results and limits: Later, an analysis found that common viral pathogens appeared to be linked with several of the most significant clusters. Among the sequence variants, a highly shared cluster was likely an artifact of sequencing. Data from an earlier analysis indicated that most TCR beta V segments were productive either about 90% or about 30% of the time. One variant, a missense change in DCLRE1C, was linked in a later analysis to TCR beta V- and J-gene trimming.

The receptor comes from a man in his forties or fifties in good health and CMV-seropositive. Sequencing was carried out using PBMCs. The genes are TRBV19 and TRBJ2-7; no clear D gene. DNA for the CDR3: TGTGCCAGTAGTCTTGACAAGTTCTCCTACGAGCAGTACTTC. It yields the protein CASSLDKFSYEQYF.